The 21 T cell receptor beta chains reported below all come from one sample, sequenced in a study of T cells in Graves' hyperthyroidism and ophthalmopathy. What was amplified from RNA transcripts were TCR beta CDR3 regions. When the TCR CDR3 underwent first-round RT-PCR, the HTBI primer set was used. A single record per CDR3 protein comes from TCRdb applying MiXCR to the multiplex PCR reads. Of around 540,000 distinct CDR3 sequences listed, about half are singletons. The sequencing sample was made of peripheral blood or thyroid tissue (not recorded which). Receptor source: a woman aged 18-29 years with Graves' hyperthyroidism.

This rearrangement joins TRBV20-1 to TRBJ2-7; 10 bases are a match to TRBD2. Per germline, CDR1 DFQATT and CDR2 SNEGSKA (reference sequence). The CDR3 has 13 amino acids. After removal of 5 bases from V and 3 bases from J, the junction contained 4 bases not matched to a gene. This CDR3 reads CSALGLADYEQYF. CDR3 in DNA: TGCAGTGCTCTAGGACTAGCGGACTACGAGCAGTACTTC.

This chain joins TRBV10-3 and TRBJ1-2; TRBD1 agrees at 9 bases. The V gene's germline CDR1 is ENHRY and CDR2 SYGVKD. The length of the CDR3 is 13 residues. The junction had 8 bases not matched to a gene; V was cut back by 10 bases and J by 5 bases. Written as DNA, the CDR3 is TGTGCCAGCATCGACAGGGGGTTTTATGGCTACACCTTC. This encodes CASIDRGFYGYTF.

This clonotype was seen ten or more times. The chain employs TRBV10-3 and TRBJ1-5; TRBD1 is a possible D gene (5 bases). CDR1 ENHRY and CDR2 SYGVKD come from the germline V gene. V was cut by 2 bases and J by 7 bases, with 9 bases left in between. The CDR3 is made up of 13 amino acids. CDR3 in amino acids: CAISERGDQPQHF. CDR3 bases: TGTGCCATCAGTGAGCGAGGGGACCAGCCCCAGCATTTT.

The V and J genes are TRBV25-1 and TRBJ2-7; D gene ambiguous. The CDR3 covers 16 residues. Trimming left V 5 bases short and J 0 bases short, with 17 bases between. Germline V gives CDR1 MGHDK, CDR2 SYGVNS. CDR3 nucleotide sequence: TGTGCCAGCAGTTACTCCTGGACGGAGAGCTCCTACGAGCAGTACTTC. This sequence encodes CASSYSWTESSYEQYF.

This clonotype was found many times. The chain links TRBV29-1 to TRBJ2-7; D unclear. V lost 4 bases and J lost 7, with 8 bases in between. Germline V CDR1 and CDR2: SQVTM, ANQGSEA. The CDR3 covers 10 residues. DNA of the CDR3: TGCAGCGTTGGGGCTCAGGAGCAGTACTTC. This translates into CSVGAQEQYF.

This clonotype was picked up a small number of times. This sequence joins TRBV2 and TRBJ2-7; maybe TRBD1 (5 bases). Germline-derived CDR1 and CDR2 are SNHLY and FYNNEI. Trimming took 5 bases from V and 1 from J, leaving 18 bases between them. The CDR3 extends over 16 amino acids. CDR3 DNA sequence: TGTGCCAGCAGTTACTCAGCACAGGTACTTTCCTACGAGCAGTACTTC. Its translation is CASSYSAQVLSYEQYF. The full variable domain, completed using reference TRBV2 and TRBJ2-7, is EPEVTQTPSHQVTQMGQEVILRCVPISNHLYFYWYRQILGQKVEFLVSFYNNEISEKSEIFDDQFSVERPDGSNFTLKIRSTKLEDSAMYFCASSYSAQVLSYEQYFGPGTRLTVT.

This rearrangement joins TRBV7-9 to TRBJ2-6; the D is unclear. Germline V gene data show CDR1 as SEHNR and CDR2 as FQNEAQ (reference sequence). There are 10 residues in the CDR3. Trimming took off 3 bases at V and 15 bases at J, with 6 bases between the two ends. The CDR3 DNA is TGTGCCAGCAGCTTCGGCAGCCTGACTTTC. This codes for CASSFGSLTF.

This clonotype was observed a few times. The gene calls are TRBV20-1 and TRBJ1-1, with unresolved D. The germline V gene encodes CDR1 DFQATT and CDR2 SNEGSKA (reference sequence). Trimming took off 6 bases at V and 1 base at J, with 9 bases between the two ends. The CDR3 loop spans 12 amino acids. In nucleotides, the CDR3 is TGCAGTGCAACCGGTTCGAACACTGAAGCTTTCTTT. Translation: CSATGSNTEAFF.

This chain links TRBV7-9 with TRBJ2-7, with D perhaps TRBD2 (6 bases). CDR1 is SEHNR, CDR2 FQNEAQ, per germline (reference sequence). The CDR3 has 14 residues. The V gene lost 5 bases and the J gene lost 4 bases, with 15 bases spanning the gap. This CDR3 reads CASSQAVSGYEQYF. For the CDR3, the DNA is TGTGCCAGCAGCCAAGCGGTTAGCGGATACGAGCAGTACTTC.

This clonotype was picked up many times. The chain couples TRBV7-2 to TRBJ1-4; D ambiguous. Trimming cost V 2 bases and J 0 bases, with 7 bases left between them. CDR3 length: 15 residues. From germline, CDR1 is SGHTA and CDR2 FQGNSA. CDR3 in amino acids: CASSLMGSTNEKLFF. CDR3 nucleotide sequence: TGTGCCAGCAGCTTAATGGGCTCAACTAATGAAAAACTGTTTTTT.

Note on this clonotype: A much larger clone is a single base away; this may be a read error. DNA of the CDR3: TGTGCCACCAGTGACTCAGGACAGGGATCCTCCGAGCAGTACTTC. Translating gives CATSDSGQGSSEQYF. The rearrangement uses TRBV24-1 and TRBJ2-7, with 8 bases identical to TRBD1. The CDR3 loop spans 15 amino acids. Germline CDR1 reads KGHDR; CDR2 reads SFDVKD.

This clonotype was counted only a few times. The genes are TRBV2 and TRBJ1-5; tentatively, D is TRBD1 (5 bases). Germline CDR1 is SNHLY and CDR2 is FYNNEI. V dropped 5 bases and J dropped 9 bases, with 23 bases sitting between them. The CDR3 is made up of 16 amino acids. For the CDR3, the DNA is TGTGCCAGCAGTCAAGACGGGACGGGGATAAGGGGGCCCCAGCATTTT. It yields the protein CASSQDGTGIRGPQHF. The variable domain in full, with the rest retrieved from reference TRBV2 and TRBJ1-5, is EPEVTQTPSHQVTQMGQEVILRCVPISNHLYFYWYRQILGQKVEFLVSFYNNEISEKSEIFDDQFSVERPDGSNFTLKIRSTKLEDSAMYFCASSQDGTGIRGPQHFGDGTRLSIL.

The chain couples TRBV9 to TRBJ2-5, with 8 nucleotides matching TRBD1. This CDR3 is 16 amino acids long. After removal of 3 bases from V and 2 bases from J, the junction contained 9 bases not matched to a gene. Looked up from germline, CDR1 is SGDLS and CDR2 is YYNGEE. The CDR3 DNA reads TGTGCCAGCAGCGCCCCCGGACAGGGTTTGCAAGAGACCCAGTACTTC. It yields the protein CASSAPGQGLQETQYF.

The CDR3, as DNA: TGTGCCAGCAGTGACTGGACACCGAACACTGAAGCTTTCTTT. It is translated as CASSDWTPNTEAFF. The chain uses TRBV2 and TRBJ1-1; weak D call: TRBD1 (5 bases). Germline CDR1 SNHLY, CDR2 FYNNEI. The CDR3 is made up of 14 amino acids. V lost 3 bases and J lost 1, with 9 bases in between.

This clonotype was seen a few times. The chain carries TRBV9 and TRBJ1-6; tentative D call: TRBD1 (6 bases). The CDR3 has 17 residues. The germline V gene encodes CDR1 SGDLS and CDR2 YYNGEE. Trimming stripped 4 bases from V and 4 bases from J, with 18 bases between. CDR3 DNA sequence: TGTGCCAGCAGCCCGCCCGAGGGGGGTTTTTATAATTCACCCCTCCACTTT. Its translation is CASSPPEGGFYNSPLHF.

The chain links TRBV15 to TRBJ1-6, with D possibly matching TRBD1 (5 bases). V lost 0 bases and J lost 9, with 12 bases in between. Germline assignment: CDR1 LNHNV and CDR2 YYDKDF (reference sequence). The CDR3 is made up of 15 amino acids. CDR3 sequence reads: CATSREVGAASPLHF. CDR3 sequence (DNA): TGTGCCACCAGCAGAGAAGTAGGGGCCGCTTCACCCCTCCACTTT.

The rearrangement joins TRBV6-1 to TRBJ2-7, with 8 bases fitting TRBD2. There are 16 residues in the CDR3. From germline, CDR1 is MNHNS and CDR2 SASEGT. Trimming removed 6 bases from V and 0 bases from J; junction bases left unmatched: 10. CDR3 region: CASRSSKRESSYEQYF. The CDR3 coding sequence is TGTGCCAGCAGGTCGAGTAAGCGGGAGAGCTCCTACGAGCAGTACTTC.

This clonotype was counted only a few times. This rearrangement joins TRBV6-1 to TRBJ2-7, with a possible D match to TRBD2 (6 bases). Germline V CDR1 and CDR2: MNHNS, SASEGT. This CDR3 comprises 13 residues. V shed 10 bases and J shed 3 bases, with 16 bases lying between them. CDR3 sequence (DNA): TGTGCCACCGGGACTTCGCGCGTCTACGAGCAGTACTTC. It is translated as CATGTSRVYEQYF.

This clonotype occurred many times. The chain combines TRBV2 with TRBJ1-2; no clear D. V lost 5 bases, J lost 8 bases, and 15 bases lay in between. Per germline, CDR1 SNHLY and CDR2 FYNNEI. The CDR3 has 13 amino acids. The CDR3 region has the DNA TGTGCCAGCAGTCGAAAGCGAACAGTCGGCTACACCTTC. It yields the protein CASSRKRTVGYTF.

This chain's CDR3 is CASRPQAARFDEQYF. DNA of the CDR3: TGTGCCAGCAGACCCCAGGCCGCCCGTTTCGACGAGCAGTACTTC. The rearrangement links TRBV7-8 to TRBJ2-7; no reliable D call. V lost 6 bases and J lost 5, with 20 bases in between. This CDR3 is built from 15 residues. The germline V gene has CDR1 SGHVS and CDR2 FQNEAQ.

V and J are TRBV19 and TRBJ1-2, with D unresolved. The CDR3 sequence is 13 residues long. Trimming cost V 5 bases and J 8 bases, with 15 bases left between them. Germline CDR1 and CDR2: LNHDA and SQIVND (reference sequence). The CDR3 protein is CASSVFEGGGYTF. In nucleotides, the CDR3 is TGTGCCAGTAGTGTCTTTGAGGGCGGAGGCTACACCTTC.